This T cell receptor (beta chain) was captured in a study of regulatory T cells in long-lasting Graves disease. Trimming left V 6 bases short and J 4 bases short, with 15 bases between. The CDR3 runs to 15 residues. Germline V gene sequence: CDR1 KGHSH, CDR2 LQKENI. With respect to this clonotype: Antigen: not known.

To make TCR beta libraries, researchers used iRepertoire HTBI primers and Arm-PCR of CDR3 regions. TCRdb redid the calling of the multiplex PCR reads with MiXCR, one entry per CDR3 protein. The sample holds roughly 450,000 distinct CDR3 sequences, about 25% seen once. Study results and limitations: Preferential use of TRBV28, TRBJ1-2 and TRBJ2-5 was seen in persistent disease. In persistent patients, shared public clonotypes (about 2,800) outnumbered those in new patients (about 970).

Time point indicated: persistent/refractory GD, antithyroid drugs over 5 years with positive TRAb. The TCR library was made from RNA extracted from PBMCs. The source of this sequence is a female donor with Graves disease. Sample: peripheral blood mononuclear cells (PBMCs), taken when the disease was refractory, from a patient treated with antithyroid drugs. The chain combines TRBV18 with TRBJ2-2, with a tentative D call TRBD1 (5 bases). The CDR3 loop is CASSPGQGSTGELFF. CDR3 bases: TGTGCCAGCTCCCCCGGCCAGGGATCCACCGGGGAGCTGTTTTTT.